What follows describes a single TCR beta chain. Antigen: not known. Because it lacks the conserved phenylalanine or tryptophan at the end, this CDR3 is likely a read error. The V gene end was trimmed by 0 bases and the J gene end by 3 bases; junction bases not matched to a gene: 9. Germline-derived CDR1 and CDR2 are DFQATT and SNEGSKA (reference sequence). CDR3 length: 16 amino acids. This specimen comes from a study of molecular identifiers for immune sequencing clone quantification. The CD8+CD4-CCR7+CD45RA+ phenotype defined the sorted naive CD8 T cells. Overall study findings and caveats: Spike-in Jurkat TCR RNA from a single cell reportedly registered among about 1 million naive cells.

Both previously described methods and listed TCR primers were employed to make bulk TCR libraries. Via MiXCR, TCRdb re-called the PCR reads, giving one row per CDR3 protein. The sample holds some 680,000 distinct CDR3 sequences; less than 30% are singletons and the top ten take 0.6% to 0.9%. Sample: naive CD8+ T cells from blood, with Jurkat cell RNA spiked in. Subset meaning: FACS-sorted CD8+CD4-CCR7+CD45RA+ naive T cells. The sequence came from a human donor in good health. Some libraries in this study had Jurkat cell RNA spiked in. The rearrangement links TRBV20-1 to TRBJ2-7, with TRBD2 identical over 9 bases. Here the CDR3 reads CSARDPVAGAIYEQYL. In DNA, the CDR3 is TGCAGTGCTAGAGATCCGGTAGCGGGAGCAATCTACGAGCAGTACCTC.